This is a list of T cell receptor beta chains from one sample in a study of T cell clusters in autoimmune cytopenias. TCRdb re-called the multiplex PCR reads, yielding one record per CDR3 amino acid sequence without DNA. This sample's clone table lists a few thousand distinct CDR3 sequences. What was sequenced was peripheral blood. The receptors derive from a human donor with an autoimmune cytopenia or autoimmune hepatitis (not recorded which). CDR3s include the opening cysteine and the closing phenylalanine or tryptophan. Not every row has a clone size; where given, it reads once, few, many or a size class.

J gene: TRBJ2-1
V gene: TRBV7-2
clone size: NA
CDR3 protein: CASSFTSTLYNEQFF

J gene: TRBJ1-5
V gene: TRBV6-1
clone size: NA
CDR3 protein: CASSGPIGLTGQPQHF

J gene: TRBJ1-1
V gene: TRBV29-1
clone size: medium-sized
CDR3 protein: CSVDSQFMNTEAFF

J gene: TRBJ2-7
V gene: TRBV20-1
clone size: NA
CDR3 protein: CSASLLAVLSGEQYF

J gene: TRBJ2-3
V gene: TRBV6-2/TRBV6-3
clone size: NA
CDR3 protein: CASSYPGTSGVFTDTQYF

J gene: TRBJ1-1
V gene: TRBV6-1
clone size: NA
CDR3 protein: CASFQHGTVNTEAFF

J gene: TRBJ2-1
V gene: TRBV6-5
clone size: NA
CDR3 protein: CASSLALGGRIF

J gene: TRBJ2-7
V gene: TRBV12-3/TRBV12-4
clone size: NA
CDR3 protein: CASSLLYRDYYEQYF

J gene: TRBJ2-7
V gene: TRBV27
clone size: NA
CDR3 protein: CASSLGVADTYEQYF

J gene: TRBJ1-1
V gene: TRBV12-3/TRBV12-4
clone size: NA
CDR3 protein: CASILPLTGATPEAFF

J gene: TRBJ2-2
V gene: TRBV11-3
clone size: medium-sized
CDR3 protein: CASSLGSHTTGELFF

J gene: TRBJ1-2
V gene: TRBV6-5
clone size: medium-sized
CDR3 protein: CASTAGRGIGGYTF

J gene: TRBJ2-3
V gene: TRBV12-3/TRBV12-4
clone size: NA
CDR3 protein: CASSQTSGGAPDTQYF

J gene: TRBJ1-2
V gene: TRBV30
clone size: medium-sized
CDR3 protein: CAWSVRRADLTTF

J gene: TRBJ2-2
V gene: TRBV27
clone size: NA
CDR3 protein: CASSLSYGSGELFF

J gene: TRBJ2-5
V gene: TRBV19
clone size: NA
CDR3 protein: CASSIDGQRGGQETQYF

J gene: TRBJ2-5
V gene: TRBV5-5
clone size: NA
CDR3 protein: CASSSGTGEETQYF

J gene: TRBJ2-7
V gene: TRBV6-2/TRBV6-3
clone size: medium-sized
CDR3 protein: CASSFGTSSYEQYF

J gene: TRBJ1-5
V gene: TRBV30
clone size: NA
CDR3 protein: CAWTSQGDQPQHF

J gene: TRBJ1-4
V gene: TRBV29-1
clone size: medium-sized
CDR3 protein: CSVRDSQNEKLFF

J gene: TRBJ1-4
V gene: TRBV20-1
clone size: NA
CDR3 protein: CSARGDRNEKLFF

J gene: TRBJ2-4
V gene: TRBV29-1
clone size: medium-sized
CDR3 protein: CSVLGVSKNIQYF

J gene: TRBJ2-7
V gene: TRBV12-3/TRBV12-4
clone size: medium-sized
CDR3 protein: CASSLGAASYEQYF

J gene: TRBJ2-7
V gene: TRBV11-1
clone size: NA
CDR3 protein: CASSLFQEQYF

J gene: TRBJ2-3
V gene: TRBV20-1
clone size: NA
CDR3 protein: CSADELLAGGGTDTQYF

J gene: TRBJ1-1
V gene: TRBV11-3
clone size: medium-sized
CDR3 protein: CASSLGRDMNTEAFF

J gene: TRBJ1-2
V gene: TRBV20-1
clone size: NA
CDR3 protein: CSARDRDHGYTF

J gene: TRBJ2-7
V gene: TRBV27
clone size: medium-sized
CDR3 protein: CASSSNYEQYF

J gene: TRBJ2-6
V gene: TRBV24-1
clone size: NA
CDR3 protein: CATRGTGGDSGANVLTF

J gene: TRBJ2-3
V gene: TRBV30
clone size: medium-sized
CDR3 protein: CAWSFKRGGNTDTQYF

J gene: TRBJ1-6
V gene: TRBV6-2/TRBV6-3
clone size: large
CDR3 protein: CASSPTGDGSPLHF

J gene: TRBJ2-1
V gene: TRBV7-9
clone size: NA
CDR3 protein: CASSLVSTERNEQFF

J gene: TRBJ1-5
V gene: TRBV12-3/TRBV12-4
clone size: NA
CDR3 protein: CASSPRGGAGQPQHF

J gene: TRBJ2-7
V gene: TRBV5-5
clone size: medium-sized
CDR3 protein: CASSLGGGIGLRGQYF

J gene: TRBJ2-7
V gene: TRBV18
clone size: medium-sized
CDR3 protein: CASSPRRGNLNEQYF

J gene: TRBJ2-3
V gene: TRBV11-3
clone size: medium-sized
CDR3 protein: CASSPPGAGGVDTQYF

J gene: TRBJ1-1
V gene: TRBV12-3/TRBV12-4
clone size: medium-sized
CDR3 protein: CASTQAGTANTEAFF

J gene: TRBJ2-5
V gene: TRBV27
clone size: medium-sized
CDR3 protein: CASSLVRTETQYF

J gene: TRBJ2-3
V gene: TRBV19
clone size: medium-sized
CDR3 protein: CASRRQGAVSTDTQYF

J gene: TRBJ1-1
V gene: TRBV5-6
clone size: NA
CDR3 protein: CASSLGRQGINTEAFF